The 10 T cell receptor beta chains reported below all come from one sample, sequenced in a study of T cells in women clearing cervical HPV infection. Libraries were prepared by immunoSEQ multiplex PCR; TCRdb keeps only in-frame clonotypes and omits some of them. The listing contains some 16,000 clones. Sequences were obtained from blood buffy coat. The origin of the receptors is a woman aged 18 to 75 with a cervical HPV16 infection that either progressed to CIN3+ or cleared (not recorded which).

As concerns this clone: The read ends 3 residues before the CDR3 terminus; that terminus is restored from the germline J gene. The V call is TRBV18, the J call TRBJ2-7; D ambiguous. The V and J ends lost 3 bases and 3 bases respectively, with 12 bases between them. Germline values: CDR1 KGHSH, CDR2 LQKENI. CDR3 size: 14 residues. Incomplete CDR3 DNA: TGTGCCAGCTCACCCTCGTCCCTCTTCTACGAG. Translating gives CASSPSSLFYE. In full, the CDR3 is CASSPSSLFYEQYF.

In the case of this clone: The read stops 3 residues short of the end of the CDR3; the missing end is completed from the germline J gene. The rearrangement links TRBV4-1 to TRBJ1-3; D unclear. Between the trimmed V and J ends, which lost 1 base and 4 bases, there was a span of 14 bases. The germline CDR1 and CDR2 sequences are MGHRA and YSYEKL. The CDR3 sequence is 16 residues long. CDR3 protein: CASSQASDGWGNTIYF. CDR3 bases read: TGCGCCAGCAGCCAAGCGAGCGACGGGTGGGGAAACACC.

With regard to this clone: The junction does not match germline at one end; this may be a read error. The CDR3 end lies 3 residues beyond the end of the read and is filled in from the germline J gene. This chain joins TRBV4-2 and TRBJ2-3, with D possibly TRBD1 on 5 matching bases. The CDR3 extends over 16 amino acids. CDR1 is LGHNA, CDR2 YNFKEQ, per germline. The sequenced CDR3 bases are TGCGCCAGCAGCCAAGGGGCAGTTGGTAGCACAGATACG. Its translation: CASSQGAVGSTDT. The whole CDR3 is CASSQGAVGSTDTQYF.

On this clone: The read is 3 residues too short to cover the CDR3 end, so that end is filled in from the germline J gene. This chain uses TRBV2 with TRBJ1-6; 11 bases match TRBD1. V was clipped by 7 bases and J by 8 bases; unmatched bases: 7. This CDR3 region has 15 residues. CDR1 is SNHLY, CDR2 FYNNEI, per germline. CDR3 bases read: TGTGCCAGCATAGGACAGGGGGCCTCGGATTCACCC. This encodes CASIGQGASDSP. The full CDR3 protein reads CASIGQGASDSPLHF.

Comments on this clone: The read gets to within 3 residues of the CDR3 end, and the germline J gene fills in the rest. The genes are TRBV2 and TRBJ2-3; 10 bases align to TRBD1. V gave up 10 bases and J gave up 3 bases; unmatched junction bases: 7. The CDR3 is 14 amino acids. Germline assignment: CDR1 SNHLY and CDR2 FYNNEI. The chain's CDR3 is CAIRDRGGTDTQYF. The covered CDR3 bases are TGTGCCATCCGGGACAGGGGTGGAACAGATACG.

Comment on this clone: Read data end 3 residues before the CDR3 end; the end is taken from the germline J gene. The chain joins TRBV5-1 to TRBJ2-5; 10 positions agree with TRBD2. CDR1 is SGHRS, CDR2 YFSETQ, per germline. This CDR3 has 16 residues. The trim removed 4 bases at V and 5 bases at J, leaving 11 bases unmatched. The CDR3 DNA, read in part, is TGCGCCAGCAGCCCGGTGAGCGGGGGGGCCTGGGAGACC. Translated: CASSPVSGGAWET. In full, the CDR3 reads CASSPVSGGAWETQYF.

The sequenced part of the CDR3 DNA is TGTGCCTGGAGTGACTTCCGGGACACGGAGTCTAAAAGCCTTGGAAACACC. It translates to CAWSDFRDTESKSLGNT. The complete CDR3 reads CAWSDFRDTESKSLGNTIYF. This sequence joins TRBV30 and TRBJ1-3, with a tentative D call TRBD1 (6 bases). Read data end 3 residues before the CDR3 end; the end is taken from the germline J gene. This CDR3 spans 20 amino acids. In germline, CDR1 is GTSNPN, CDR2 SVGIG (reference sequence). The V gene lost 1 base and the J gene lost 3 bases, with 28 bases spanning the gap.

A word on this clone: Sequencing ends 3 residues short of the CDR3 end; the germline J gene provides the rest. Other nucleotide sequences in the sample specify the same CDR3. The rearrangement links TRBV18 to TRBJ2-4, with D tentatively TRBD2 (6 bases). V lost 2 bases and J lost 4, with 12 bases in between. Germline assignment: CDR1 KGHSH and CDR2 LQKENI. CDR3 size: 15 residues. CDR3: CASSPVGGIKNIQYF. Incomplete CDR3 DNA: TGTGCCAGCTCACCAGTTGGGGGGATAAAAAACATT. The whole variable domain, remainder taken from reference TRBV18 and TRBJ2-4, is NAGVMQNPRHLVRRRGQEARLRCSPMKGHSHVYWYRQLPEEGLKFMVYLQKENIIDESGMPKERFSAEFPKEGPSILRIQQVVRGDSAAYFCASSPVGGIKNIQYFGAGTRLSVL.

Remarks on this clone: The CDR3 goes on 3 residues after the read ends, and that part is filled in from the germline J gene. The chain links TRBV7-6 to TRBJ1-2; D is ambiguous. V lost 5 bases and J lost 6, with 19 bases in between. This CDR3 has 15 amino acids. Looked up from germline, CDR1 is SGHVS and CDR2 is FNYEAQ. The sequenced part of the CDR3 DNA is TGTGCCAGCAGCGCTTTCGGGAGCGGGAGGAATGGC. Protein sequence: CASSAFGSGRNG. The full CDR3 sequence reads CASSAFGSGRNGYTF.

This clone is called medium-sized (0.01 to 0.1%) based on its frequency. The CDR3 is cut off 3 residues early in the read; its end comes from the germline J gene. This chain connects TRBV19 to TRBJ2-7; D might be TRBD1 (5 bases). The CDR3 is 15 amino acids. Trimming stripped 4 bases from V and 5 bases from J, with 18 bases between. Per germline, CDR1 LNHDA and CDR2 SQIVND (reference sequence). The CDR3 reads CASSRRTLPPNEQYF. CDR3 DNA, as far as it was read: TGTGCCAGTAGTAGAAGGACACTTCCCCCTAACGAG.